A single sample is the source of the 8 T cell receptor beta chains below, sequenced in a study of blood T cell repertoires in COVID-19 (dated by TCRdb to the early 2020s). Libraries came from the immunoSEQ multiplex PCR assay. The table was pulled from immuneACCESS by TCRdb, which kept in-frame rearrangements only. Such tables lose some clones; where checked, under half of the loss comes from unresolved V genes, and the rest has no known cause. This sample has over 100,000 clones in its table, and around 80% of those were observed once. Clones ranked in the top ten supply more than 4% of the sample. The specimen sequenced was peripheral blood. The receptors come from a human donor in a cohort sampled during active or convalescent COVID-19.

The chain carries TRBV12-3 or TRBV12-4 and TRBJ2-3; tentatively, D is TRBD2 (5 bases). The CDR3 is made up of 13 amino acids. V dropped 6 bases and J dropped 6 bases, with 13 bases sitting between them. This CDR3 is CASRAFRGDTQYF. DNA for the CDR3: TGTGCCAGCAGAGCCTTCAGAGGGGATACGCAGTATTTT.

The rearrangement joins TRBV10-2 to TRBJ2-1, with a tentative D call TRBD2 (5 bases). The CDR3 runs 16 residues. CDR1 WSHSY and CDR2 SAAADI come from the germline V gene. V was shortened by 5 bases and J by 7 bases, with 21 bases between the two germline ends. The CDR3 here is CASSRPDLQNVNEQFF. In DNA form, the CDR3 reads TGCGCCAGCAGTAGACCGGACTTACAGAATGTGAATGAGCAGTTCTTC.

CDR3 sequence (DNA): TGTGCCACCAGTGATTTGTCGGGAGGCGAGCAGTACTTC. Protein product: CATSDLSGGEQYF. The rearrangement uses TRBV24-1 and TRBJ2-7; 7 nucleotides align to TRBD2. Germline V gene sequence: CDR1 KGHDR, CDR2 SFDVKD. This CDR3 has 13 residues. J was trimmed by 6 bases and V by 0 bases; bases with no gene match: 1.

A remark on this clone: The same CDR3 also results from other DNA sequences found in this sample. The chain employs TRBV28 and TRBJ1-3; 8 positions agree with TRBD1. V dropped 5 bases and J dropped 4; count of bases not matched to a gene: 4. This CDR3 is 14 amino acids long. CDR1 and CDR2 from the germline V gene are MDHEN and SYDVKM. CDR3 nucleotide sequence: TGTGCCAGCAGTCCAGGGGGCGCAGGAAACACCATATATTTT. Encoded protein: CASSPGGAGNTIYF. Complete variable domain (other parts from reference TRBV28 and TRBJ1-3): DVKVTQSSRYLVKRTGEKVFLECVQDMDHENMFWYRQDPGLGLRLIYFSYDVKMKEKGDIPEGYSVSREKKERFSLILESASTNQTSMYLCASSPGGAGNTIYFGEGSWLTVV.

The J gene is TRBJ1-2, the V gene TRBV4-3; TRBD1 matches 7 bases. The length of the CDR3 is 16 residues. The germline V gene has CDR1 LGHNA and CDR2 YSLEER. The V and J ends lost 4 bases and 6 bases, in that order; junction bases with no gene match: 14. For the CDR3, the DNA is TGCGCCAGCAGCCGTTCGCGAACAGGGGCGCGGGATGGCTACACCTTC. Residues: CASSRSRTGARDGYTF.

The chain combines TRBV12-3 or TRBV12-4 with TRBJ1-2, with unresolved D. With 5 bases removed from V and 4 bases from J, the gap between germline ends came to 8 bases. The CDR3 runs 12 residues. The CDR3 coding sequence is TGTGCCAGCAGTGTCCGGAGCTATGGCTACACCTTC. Translated: CASSVRSYGYTF.

CDR3 protein: CASSILDSDVHEQYF. The DNA of the CDR3 is TGTGCCAGTAGTATTTTGGACTCTGACGTCCACGAGCAGTACTTC. The chain carries TRBV19 and TRBJ2-7; perhaps TRBD2 as D (5 bases). V gave up 3 bases and J gave up 5 bases, with 17 bases separating them. The CDR3 is 15 amino acids. The germline V gene has CDR1 LNHDA and CDR2 SQIVND (reference sequence).

This clone was seen only a few times. The rearrangement joins TRBV14 to TRBJ2-5, with TRBD1 matching 8 bases. The CDR3 runs 15 residues. J lost 2 bases, V lost 2 bases, and 4 bases had no gene match. Germline V lookup: CDR1 SGHDN, CDR2 FVKESK. The chain's CDR3 is CASSQYRGIQETQYF. DNA for the CDR3: TGTGCCAGCAGCCAATACAGGGGGATACAAGAGACCCAGTACTTC.